These 26 T cell receptor beta chains were all obtained from the same sample, sequenced in a study of blood T cell repertoires in COVID-19. Only in-frame clones appear in the TCRdb table, and some are missing; sequencing was by immunoSEQ multiplex PCR. The sample has hundreds of thousands of clones; approximately 90% are singletons. Sequencing used PBMCs or T cells enriched from blood (not recorded which). Receptors originate from a woman aged 55-75 years in a cohort exposed to, infected with or recovered from COVID-19 (not recorded which).

The chain links TRBV30 to TRBJ2-7, with D tentatively TRBD1 (5 bases). CDR1 and CDR2 from the germline V gene are GTSNPN and SVGIG (reference sequence). The CDR3 contains 12 residues. Trimming removed 3 bases from V and 5 bases from J, with 11 bases in between. CDR3 nucleotide sequence: TGTGCCTGGAGGGCAGGGAATCACGAGCAGTACTTC. This sequence encodes CAWRAGNHEQYF.

Note on this clone: A read error is likely, as this CDR3 ends without the conserved phenylalanine or tryptophan. Because the CDR3's place on the DNA is in doubt, the DNA is left out and the CDR3 is given as listed by TCRdb. The chain uses TRBV6-2 or TRBV6-3 and TRBJ2-7; whether TRBD2, the table's D call, matches the DNA was not checked. Germline V gives CDR1 MNHEY, CDR2 SVGEGT. The CDR3 region is 13 residues in length, termini included. The CDR3 loop is CASSSEPGLAVLI.

This chain connects TRBV5-6 to TRBJ2-2; 7 bases line up with TRBD1. The CDR3 consists of 15 residues. Germline assignment: CDR1 SGHDT and CDR2 YYEEEE. V dropped 4 bases and J dropped 4; count of bases not matched to a gene: 7. The CDR3 region has the DNA TGTGCCAGCAGCCGAGGACAGGTGGGCACCGGGGAGCTGTTTTTT. Amino acids: CASSRGQVGTGELFF.

This clone was seen just once. V and J are TRBV7-9 and TRBJ2-5; D perhaps matches TRBD1 (6 bases). CDR1 and CDR2 from the germline V gene are SEHNR and FQNEAQ (reference sequence). The CDR3 runs 14 residues. V dropped 5 bases and J dropped 5 bases, with 15 bases sitting between them. The CDR3 here is CASSPSRGKETQYF. CDR3 coding DNA: TGTGCCAGCAGCCCATCAAGGGGGAAGGAGACCCAGTACTTC.

This clone was seen a handful of times. The chain employs TRBV3-1 (or the pseudogene TRBV3-2) and TRBJ1-4; no clear D gene. The CDR3 consists of 15 residues. V dropped 4 bases and J dropped 4 bases, with 13 bases sitting between them. Germline loops: CDR1 LGHDT, CDR2 YNNKEL (reference sequence). For the CDR3, the DNA is TGTGCCAGCAGCCCCCCTGGGAGAGATAATGAAAAACTGTTTTTT. This sequence encodes CASSPPGRDNEKLFF.

This sequence joins TRBV28 and TRBJ2-1, with TRBD1 matching 9 bases. CDR3 length: 15 amino acids. Unmatched junction bases numbered 8, after V lost 7 bases and J lost 4 bases. Germline V CDR1 and CDR2: MDHEN, SYDVKM. The CDR3 coding sequence is TGTGCCAGCAACCCGGGACAGGGAGTTTACAATGAGCAGTTCTTC. Translating gives CASNPGQGVYNEQFF.

The chain recombines TRBV6-2 or TRBV6-3 with TRBJ2-3, with D hard to call. The CDR3 is 14 amino acids. Deletions cut 5 bases from V and 0 bases from J, with 9 bases between. In germline, CDR1 is MNHEY, CDR2 SVGEGT. CDR3 sequence reads: CASSRDTSTDTQYF. The CDR3 coding sequence is TGTGCCAGCAGTCGAGATACTAGCACAGATACGCAGTATTTT.

This clone occurred once. The chain joins TRBV6-5 to TRBJ2-1; 7 bases fit TRBD2. CDR3 length equals 15 residues. Germline values: CDR1 MNHEY, CDR2 SVGAGI. The ends lost 7 bases at V and 4 bases at J; junction bases unmatched: 10. The CDR3 protein is CASTKPGLPYNEQFF. Here the CDR3 DNA reads TGTGCCAGCACTAAGCCGGGACTACCTTACAATGAGCAGTTCTTC.

This chain's CDR3 is CASRDDRANSPLHF. CDR3 DNA: TGTGCCAGCAGAGACGACAGGGCCAATTCACCCCTCCACTTT. The V gene is TRBV27, the J gene TRBJ1-6; 7 bases align to TRBD1. CDR3 length: 14 amino acids. The V segment lost 6 bases and the J segment 7 bases; nucleotides outside the gene matches: 6. CDR1 is MNHEY, CDR2 SMNVEV, per germline (reference sequence).

The J gene is TRBJ2-1, the V gene TRBV28; a possible D gene is TRBD1 (6 bases). The length of the CDR3 is 15 residues. Germline V gene data show CDR1 as MDHEN and CDR2 as SYDVKM. The V and J ends lost 6 bases and 9 bases respectively, with 21 bases between them. The CDR3 region is CASRGTTGISGEQFF. CDR3 in DNA: TGTGCCAGCAGGGGCACTACAGGGATATCGGGTGAGCAGTTCTTC.

V and J are TRBV12-1 and TRBJ2-1; the table's D call, TRBD1, was not checked against the DNA. TRBV12-1 corresponds to a pseudogene. This CDR3 is built from 16 residues. CDR3 DNA: TGTGCCAGCAGCGGTAAGGGACAGGGGGTGGTCAATGAGCAGTTCTTC. Translated, it gives CASSGKGQGVVNEQFF.

V and J are TRBV9 and TRBJ2-1, with TRBD1 matching 11 bases. There are 15 residues in the CDR3. V was clipped by 1 base and J by 6 bases; unmatched bases: 3. Germline CDR1 and CDR2: SGDLS and YYNGEE. CDR3 coding DNA: TGTGCCAGCAGCGTAAGCGGGACAGGGGGCAATGAGCAGTTCTTC. It codes for CASSVSGTGGNEQFF.

This clone was seen just once. This chain uses TRBV5-1 with TRBJ2-1; weak D call: TRBD1 (6 bases). The CDR3 is 15 residues long. Trimming took 0 bases from V and 5 from J, leaving 12 bases between them. In germline, CDR1 is SGHRS, CDR2 YFSETQ. CDR3 sequence (DNA): TGCGCCAGCAGCTTGGGGGCACAGGGCCACAATGAGCAGTTCTTC. This gives the protein CASSLGAQGHNEQFF.

The V gene is TRBV18, the J gene TRBJ2-7; 7 bases are shared with TRBD1. There are 15 residues in the CDR3. Germline values: CDR1 KGHSH, CDR2 LQKENI. V was clipped by 4 bases and J by 5 bases; unmatched bases: 11. The DNA for the CDR3 is TGTGCCAGCTCACGCCTGACAGGGTTGGGGGACGAGCAGTACTTC. Its translation is CASSRLTGLGDEQYF.

This sequence joins TRBV9 and TRBJ2-3; TRBD1 agrees at 7 bases. Germline CDR1 and CDR2: SGDLS and YYNGEE. Losses at the gene ends were 2 bases for V and 2 bases for J; bases not matched to a gene: 14. The CDR3 spans 18 residues. In nucleotides, the CDR3 is TGTGCCAGCAGCGTTCGGGACAGACCCTACGTCACCACAGATACGCAGTATTTT. This codes for CASSVRDRPYVTTDTQYF. The whole variable domain, remainder taken from reference TRBV9 and TRBJ2-3, is DSGVTQTPKHLITATGQRVTLRCSPRSGDLSVYWYQQSLDQGLQFLIQYYNGEERAKGNILERFSAQQFPDLHSELNLSSLELGDSALYFCASSVRDRPYVTTDTQYFGPGTRLTVL.

This sequence joins TRBV29-1 and TRBJ2-2, with TRBD1 identical over 7 bases. Looked up from germline, CDR1 is SQVTM and CDR2 is ANQGSEA. This CDR3 region has 15 residues. With 4 bases clipped from V and 7 bases from J, the junction kept 12 bases outside the gene matches. CDR3 DNA sequence: TGCAGCGTTGGAAAGGCAGCAGGGGGAAACGGGGAGCTGTTTTTT. It yields the protein CSVGKAAGGNGELFF.

The chain is built from TRBV28 and TRBJ1-4; possible D gene TRBD1, 6 bases. The V gene lost 1 base and the J gene lost 8 bases, with 11 bases spanning the gap. Germline V gives CDR1 MDHEN, CDR2 SYDVKM. The CDR3 sequence is 14 residues long. The CDR3 coding sequence is TGTGCCAGCAGTTTATTGGGGGCGGGCGAAAAACTGTTTTTT. Translated, it gives CASSLLGAGEKLFF.

V gene TRBV28 combines with J gene TRBJ2-7; TRBD1 agrees at 7 bases. Per the germline V gene, CDR1 is MDHEN and CDR2 is SYDVKM. The V and J ends lost 7 bases and 7 bases, in that order; junction bases with no gene match: 7. CDR3 length: 12 amino acids. CDR3 sequence (DNA): TGTGCCAGCACCTACAGGGGTTTGGAGCAGTACTTC. This encodes CASTYRGLEQYF.

The V gene is TRBV10-2, the J gene TRBJ1-5; D is perhaps TRBD1 (6 bases). The germline V and J ends were trimmed by 4 bases and 6 bases, with 10 bases remaining between them. The germline gives CDR1 WSHSY, CDR2 SAAADI. The CDR3 is 13 residues long. The CDR3 region has the DNA TGCGCCAGCAGTGCAGGGGCGGCTCAGCCCCAGCATTTT. Protein product: CASSAGAAQPQHF.

This rearrangement joins TRBV20-1 to TRBJ1-5; D is unclear. V shed 3 bases and J shed 0 bases, with 3 bases lying between them. The length of the CDR3 is 12 residues. Looked up from germline, CDR1 is DFQATT and CDR2 is SNEGSKA (reference sequence). The CDR3 loop is CSASYSNQPQHF. The CDR3 nucleotides are TGCAGTGCTAGTTATAGCAATCAGCCCCAGCATTTT.

The rearrangement joins TRBV7-9 to TRBJ2-1, with TRBD1 identical over 9 bases. Germline trimming cut 5 bases from V and 5 bases from J; bases unmatched to any gene: 4. The germline V gene encodes CDR1 SEHNR and CDR2 FQNEAQ (reference sequence). This CDR3 has 14 residues. The CDR3 sequence: CASSPWTGDNEQFF. CDR3 nucleotides: TGTGCCAGCAGCCCCTGGACAGGGGACAATGAGCAGTTCTTC.

This chain connects TRBV9 to TRBJ2-1, with 12 bases lining up with TRBD2. Losses at the gene ends were 0 bases for V and 9 bases for J; bases not matched to a gene: 4. The CDR3 totals 15 residues. Germline lookup yields CDR1 SGDLS and CDR2 YYNGEE. Written as DNA, the CDR3 is TGTGCCAGCAGCGTAGGGACTAGCGGGAAGGGTGAGCAGTTCTTC. It encodes CASSVGTSGKGEQFF. The full variable domain, its missing parts supplied by reference TRBV9 and TRBJ2-1, is DSGVTQTPKHLITATGQRVTLRCSPRSGDLSVYWYQQSLDQGLQFLIQYYNGEERAKGNILERFSAQQFPDLHSELNLSSLELGDSALYFCASSVGTSGKGEQFFGPGTRLTVL.

CDR3 residues: CASSADSLSGNTIYF. CDR3 sequence (DNA): TGTGCCAGCAGCGCGGACAGCCTCTCTGGAAACACCATATATTTT. V and J are TRBV9 and TRBJ1-3; weak D call: TRBD1 (6 bases). The CDR3 has 15 amino acids. V dropped 3 bases and J dropped 0 bases, with 10 bases sitting between them. From germline, CDR1 is SGDLS and CDR2 YYNGEE.

This clone was picked up a small number of times. The chain employs TRBV28 and TRBJ1-1, with no clear D. V lost 6 bases and J 6 bases, leaving 17 bases between the germline ends. This CDR3 is 14 amino acids long. Germline V gene lookup returns CDR1 MDHEN and CDR2 SYDVKM. The CDR3 coding sequence is TGTGCCAGCAGCCGCTTCGGTCTGATTCCTGAAGCTTTCTTT. This sequence encodes CASSRFGLIPEAFF.

The V gene is TRBV29-1, the J gene TRBJ2-1, with 9 bases identical to TRBD2. This CDR3 contains 17 residues. V dropped 6 bases and J dropped 2; count of bases not matched to a gene: 14. Germline CDR1 reads SQVTM; CDR2 reads ANQGSEA. The CDR3 spells CSVPGGDGGRAYNEQFF. In DNA form, the CDR3 reads TGCAGCGTCCCCGGGGGGGACGGCGGGAGGGCCTACAATGAGCAGTTCTTC.

V is TRBV24-1 and J is TRBJ1-2; 9 nucleotides align to TRBD1. Trimming took 7 bases from V and 8 from J; bases not matched to a gene: 10. The germline gives CDR1 KGHDR, CDR2 SFDVKD. This CDR3 spans 14 amino acids. In DNA, the CDR3 is TGTGCCACCAGGAGGGACAGGGATGATGGAGGCTACACCTTC. This sequence encodes CATRRDRDDGGYTF.